Listed here are 23 T cell receptor beta chains from one sample, sequenced in a study of blood T cell repertoires in COVID-19. Libraries were prepared by immunoSEQ multiplex PCR; TCRdb keeps only in-frame clonotypes and omits some of them. The sample shows more than 95,000 clones, approximately 85% of them seen only once. The sample consisted of peripheral blood. Receptors originate from a man older than 75 with active or convalescent COVID-19.

This clone was seen only a few times. The V call is TRBV7-2, the J call TRBJ1-1; TRBD1 aligns across 7 bases. CDR3 length equals 14 residues. Germline V gene sequence: CDR1 SGHTA, CDR2 FQGNSA. The trim removed 5 bases at V and 5 bases at J, leaving 8 bases unmatched. The DNA of the CDR3 is TGTGCCAGCAGCCCACAGGGGCGGAGGACTGAAGCTTTCTTT. It encodes CASSPQGRRTEAFF.

The chain couples TRBV5-4 to TRBJ2-3, with TRBD2 as a possible D gene (7 bases). This CDR3 has 16 residues. CDR1 is SGHNT, CDR2 YYREEE, per germline (reference sequence). Trimming removed 0 bases at V and 5 bases at J, with 16 bases between. CDR3 in DNA: TGTGCCAGCAGCTTGGGGCCCGGGGGGCGGAAAGATACGCAGTATTTT. It is translated as CASSLGPGGRKDTQYF.

The chain couples TRBV2 to TRBJ1-6, with D possibly being TRBD1 (5 bases). Germline CDR1 is SNHLY and CDR2 is FYNNEI. V lost 1 base and J lost 4, with 11 bases in between. The CDR3 is made up of 16 amino acids. The CDR3 DNA follows: TGTGCCAGCAGTGAAGGACCGCAGGGTTATAATTCACCCCTCCACTTT. Encoded protein: CASSEGPQGYNSPLHF.

The J gene is TRBJ1-6, the V gene TRBV30, with 9 bases matching TRBD1. V gave up 7 bases and J gave up 10 bases; unmatched junction bases: 8. Germline CDR1 reads GTSNPN; CDR2 reads SVGIG (reference sequence). The CDR3 is made up of 13 amino acids. CDR3 region: CAFRTGVYSPLHF. CDR3 DNA: TGTGCCTTCAGGACAGGGGTGTACTCACCCCTCCACTTT.

CDR3: CASSLGTVEEKLFF. CDR3 sequence (DNA): TGCGCCAGCAGCTTGGGGACAGTAGAGGAAAAACTGTTTTTT. This chain links TRBV5-1 with TRBJ1-4, with D maybe TRBD1 (6 bases). CDR1 and CDR2 (germline): SGHRS, YFSETQ. V lost 0 bases, J lost 8 bases, and 11 bases lay in between. This CDR3 contains 14 residues.

This chain links TRBV27 with TRBJ1-2; the D gene is possibly TRBD1 (5 bases). CDR1 is MNHEY and CDR2 is SMNVEV in the germline V gene (reference sequence). The CDR3 length is 15 residues. V was cut by 6 bases and J by 1 base, with 15 bases left in between. Here the CDR3 reads CASSLRDGGNYGYTF. Written as DNA, the CDR3 is TGTGCCAGCAGCCTCCGGGACGGGGGTAACTATGGCTACACCTTC.

The V call is TRBV7-9, the J call TRBJ2-7; a weak D match, TRBD1 (5 bases). Trimming removed 5 bases at V and 2 bases at J, with 19 bases between. Germline lookup yields CDR1 SEHNR and CDR2 FQNEAQ (reference sequence). CDR3 length: 16 residues. The CDR3 reads CASSHTGAAFTYEQYF. CDR3 sequence (DNA): TGTGCCAGCAGCCACACTGGGGCGGCTTTTACCTACGAGCAGTACTTC.

The chain recombines TRBV5-4 with TRBJ1-4, with D maybe TRBD1 (5 bases). This CDR3 has 15 residues. The V gene lost 4 bases and the J gene lost 0 bases, with 10 bases spanning the gap. Germline lookup yields CDR1 SGHNT and CDR2 YYREEE (reference sequence). The CDR3 nucleotides are TGTGCCAGCAGCACCCGACAGACAACTAATGAAAAACTGTTTTTT. Translated: CASSTRQTTNEKLFF.

This clone was counted a few times. The chain recombines TRBV5-1 with TRBJ1-2; a weak D match, TRBD1 (6 bases). This CDR3 comprises 15 residues. V was shortened by 2 bases and J by 0 bases, with 11 bases between the two germline ends. CDR1 and CDR2 from the germline V gene are SGHRS and YFSETQ. The CDR3 sequence is CASSLSGATNYGYTF. CDR3 nucleotides: TGCGCCAGCAGCTTATCAGGGGCGACTAACTATGGCTACACCTTC. Filled out from reference TRBV5-1 and TRBJ1-2, the complete variable domain reads KAGVTQTPRYLIKTRGQQVTLSCSPISGHRSVSWYQQTPGQGLQFLFEYFSETQRNKGNFPGRFSGRQFSNSRSEMNVSTLELGDSALYLCASSLSGATNYGYTFGSGTRLTVV.

The chain recombines TRBV2 with TRBJ1-3; D not certain. V gave up 3 bases and J gave up 4 bases, with 10 bases separating them. The CDR3 is made up of 14 amino acids. From germline, CDR1 is SNHLY and CDR2 FYNNEI. The CDR3 DNA is TGTGCCAGCAGTGAGCAGTCTCTGGGAAACACCATATATTTT. It specifies CASSEQSLGNTIYF.

The V call is TRBV27, the J call TRBJ2-2; 8 nucleotides match TRBD2. The V segment lost 7 bases and the J segment 6 bases; nucleotides outside the gene matches: 13. Germline lookup yields CDR1 MNHEY and CDR2 SMNVEV (reference sequence). This CDR3 region has 16 residues. CDR3 in DNA: TGTGCCAGCAAGGACGGGAGGGCAAGTGGGGCCGGGGAGCTGTTTTTT. Its translation: CASKDGRASGAGELFF.

V gene TRBV24-1 combines with J gene TRBJ1-4; TRBD1 matches 10 bases. Trimming cost V 9 bases and J 8 bases; bases outside gene matches: 8. Germline CDR1 and CDR2: KGHDR and SFDVKD. CDR3 length: 14 amino acids. CDR3 loop: CATRGTGEEEKLFF. In nucleotides, the CDR3 is TGTGCCACCCGAGGGACAGGGGAGGAAGAAAAACTGTTTTTT.

This sequence joins TRBV9 and TRBJ1-2; D is possibly TRBD1 (5 bases). Germline V gene data show CDR1 as SGDLS and CDR2 as YYNGEE. V lost 0 bases and J lost 3, with 6 bases in between. CDR3 length equals 13 residues. The CDR3 here is CASSVEGDYGYTF. The DNA of the CDR3 is TGTGCCAGCAGCGTAGAAGGGGACTATGGCTACACCTTC.

This clone appeared once. The chain has TRBV5-1 and TRBJ1-1, with 8 positions matching TRBD1. Germline-derived CDR1 and CDR2 are SGHRS and YFSETQ. The CDR3 contains 14 residues. Trimming took 0 bases from V and 7 from J; bases not matched to a gene: 5. For the CDR3, the DNA is TGCGCCAGCAGCTTGGGCCAGGGGGCGGGTGAAGCTTTCTTT. Translating it yields CASSLGQGAGEAFF.

This chain links TRBV25-1 with TRBJ1-1, with 8 bases aligning to TRBD1. The V gene's germline CDR1 is MGHDK and CDR2 SYGVNS. V lost 7 bases, J lost 10 bases, and 8 bases stayed unmatched. The CDR3 covers 12 residues. The CDR3 coding sequence is TGTGCCAGCACCCAGGGGGCAGGGGGAGCTTTCTTT. This encodes CASTQGAGGAFF. Variable domain in full (rest from reference TRBV25-1 and TRBJ1-1): EADIYQTPRYLVIGTGKKITLECSQTMGHDKMYWYQQDPGMELHLIHYSYGVNSTEKGDLSSESTVSRIRTEHFPLTLESARPSHTSQYLCASTQGAGGAFFGQGTRLTVV.

In its sample, this clone was seen a few times. The V and J genes are TRBV5-1 and TRBJ2-1; D uncertain. The V end was cut by 3 bases, the J end by 7 bases, with 20 bases between. The length of the CDR3 is 16 residues. Germline assignment: CDR1 SGHRS and CDR2 YFSETQ. The CDR3 loop is CASSSFLGASGNEQFF. DNA for the CDR3: TGCGCCAGCAGCTCCTTTCTAGGAGCCTCGGGTAATGAGCAGTTCTTC.

The rearrangement uses TRBV6-2 or TRBV6-3 and TRBJ1-1, with TRBD1 as a possible D gene (5 bases). The CDR3 is 13 residues long. Germline values: CDR1 MNHEY, CDR2 SVGEGT. The V gene lost 2 bases and the J gene lost 9 bases, with 13 bases spanning the gap. The CDR3 region has the DNA TGTGCCAGCAGTTACGAAATAGGGGAAAAAGCTTTCTTT. Translation gives CASSYEIGEKAFF.

V usage is TRBV3-1 (or the pseudogene TRBV3-2) and J usage is TRBJ2-5; TRBD1 matches 8 bases. The CDR3 sequence is 14 residues long. V dropped 1 base and J dropped 4; count of bases not matched to a gene: 2. CDR1 LGHDT and CDR2 YNNKEL come from the germline V gene (reference sequence). The CDR3 loop reads CASSQGQGLETQYF. Here the CDR3 DNA reads TGTGCCAGCAGCCAAGGACAGGGGTTAGAGACCCAGTACTTC.

V and J are TRBV28 and TRBJ1-5; D remains ambiguous. The CDR3 spans 15 residues. V dropped 4 bases and J dropped 0 bases, with 10 bases sitting between them. Germline V lookup: CDR1 MDHEN, CDR2 SYDVKM. CDR3 sequence (DNA): TGTGCCAGCAGTTCCCGACATTATAGCAATCAGCCCCAGCATTTT. Translating gives CASSSRHYSNQPQHF.

This rearrangement joins TRBV5-6 to TRBJ1-1; D is uncertain. Trimming left V 4 bases short and J 7 bases short, with 11 bases between. The V gene's germline CDR1 is SGHDT and CDR2 YYEEEE. This CDR3 is 12 amino acids long. CDR3 nucleotides: TGTGCCAGCAGCAGAGGGTGGAATGAAGCTTTCTTT. It yields the protein CASSRGWNEAFF.

V gene TRBV6-5 combines with J gene TRBJ2-7; D unclear. The germline V gene has CDR1 MNHEY and CDR2 SVGAGI. Trimming stripped 4 bases from V and 9 bases from J, with 13 bases between. The CDR3 contains 12 residues. This CDR3 reads CASSSVGRGQYF. The CDR3 region has the DNA TGTGCCAGCAGTTCGGTCGGCCGCGGGCAGTACTTC.

The chain joins TRBV19 to TRBJ2-7, with TRBD2 as a possible D gene (6 bases). Deletions cut 3 bases from V and 3 bases from J, with 18 bases between. CDR1 is LNHDA, CDR2 SQIVND, per germline (reference sequence). The CDR3 is made up of 16 amino acids. The CDR3 coding sequence is TGTGCCAGTAGTATTGACGGAGGAGGGATCCACTACGAGCAGTACTTC. Its protein is CASSIDGGGIHYEQYF.

This chain uses TRBV27 with TRBJ2-5; D possibly corresponds to TRBD1 (5 bases). CDR1 is MNHEY and CDR2 is SMNVEV in the germline V gene (reference sequence). This CDR3 is 14 amino acids long. V was pared by 6 bases and J by 5 bases, with 16 bases between. The CDR3 reads CASSLLRARETQYF. The CDR3 nucleotides are TGTGCCAGCAGCCTCCTCAGGGCGCGGGAGACCCAGTACTTC.